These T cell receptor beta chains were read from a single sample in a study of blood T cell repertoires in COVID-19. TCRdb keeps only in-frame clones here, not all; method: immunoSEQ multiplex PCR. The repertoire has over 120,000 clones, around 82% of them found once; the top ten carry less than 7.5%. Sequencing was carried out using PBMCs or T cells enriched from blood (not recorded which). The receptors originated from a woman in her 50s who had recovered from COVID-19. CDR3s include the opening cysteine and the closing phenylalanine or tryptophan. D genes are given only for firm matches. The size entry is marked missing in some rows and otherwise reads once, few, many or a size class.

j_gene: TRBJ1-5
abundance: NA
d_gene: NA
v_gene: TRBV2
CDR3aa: CASSEGSSPGQPQHF

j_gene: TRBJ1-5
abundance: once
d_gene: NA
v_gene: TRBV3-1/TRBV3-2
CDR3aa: CASSQGRVDQPQHF

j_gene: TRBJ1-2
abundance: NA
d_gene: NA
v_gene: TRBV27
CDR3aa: CASSLSITGRLYTF

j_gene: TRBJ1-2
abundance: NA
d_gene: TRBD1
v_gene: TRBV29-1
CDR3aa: CSVARAGGANYGYTF

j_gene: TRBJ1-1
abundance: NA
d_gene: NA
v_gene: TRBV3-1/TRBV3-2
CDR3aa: CASVGGNTEAFF

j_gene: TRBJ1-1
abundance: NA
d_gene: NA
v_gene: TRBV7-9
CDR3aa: CASSTVGRRSRGNTEAFF

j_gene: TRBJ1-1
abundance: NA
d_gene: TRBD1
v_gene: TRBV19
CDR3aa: CASSSWTGQNTEAFF

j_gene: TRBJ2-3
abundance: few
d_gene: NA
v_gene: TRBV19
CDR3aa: CASSSTRDGDTQYF

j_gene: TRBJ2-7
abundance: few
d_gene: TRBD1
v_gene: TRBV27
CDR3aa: CATQDRGNYEQYF

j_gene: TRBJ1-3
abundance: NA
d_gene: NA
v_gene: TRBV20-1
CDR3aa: CSASFGPSGNTIYF

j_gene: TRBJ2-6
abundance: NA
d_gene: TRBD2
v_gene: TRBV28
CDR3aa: CASSPPPGGKPGANVLTF

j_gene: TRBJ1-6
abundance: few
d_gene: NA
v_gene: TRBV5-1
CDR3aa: CASSLDSHSPLHF

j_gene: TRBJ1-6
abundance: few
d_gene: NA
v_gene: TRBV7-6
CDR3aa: CASSLNLAGKNSPLHF

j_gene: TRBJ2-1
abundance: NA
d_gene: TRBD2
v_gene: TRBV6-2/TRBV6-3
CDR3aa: CASSRASGANEQFF

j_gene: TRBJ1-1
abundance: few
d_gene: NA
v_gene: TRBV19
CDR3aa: CASQDSTEAFF

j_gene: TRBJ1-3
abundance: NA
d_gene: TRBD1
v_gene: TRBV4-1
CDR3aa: CASSPPKGTDSGNTIYF

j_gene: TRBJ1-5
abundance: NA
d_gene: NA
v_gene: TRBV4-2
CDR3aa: CASSQDLGAENQPQHF

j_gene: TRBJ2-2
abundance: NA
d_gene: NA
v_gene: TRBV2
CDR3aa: CASRTASNTGELFF

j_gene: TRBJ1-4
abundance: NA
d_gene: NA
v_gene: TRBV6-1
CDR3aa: CASSDGGYNEKLFF

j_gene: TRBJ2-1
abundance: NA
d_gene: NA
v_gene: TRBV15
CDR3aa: CATSDGGVGNEQFF

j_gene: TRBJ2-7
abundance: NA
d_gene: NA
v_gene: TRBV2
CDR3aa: CASPRHPFGTNTYEQYF

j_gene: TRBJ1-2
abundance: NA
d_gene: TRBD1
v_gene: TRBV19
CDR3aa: CASKKGTGVAGYTF

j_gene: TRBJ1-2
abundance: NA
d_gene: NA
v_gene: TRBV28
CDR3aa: CASSSPYGYTF

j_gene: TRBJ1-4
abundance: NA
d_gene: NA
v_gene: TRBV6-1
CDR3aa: CASSEGHGEKLFF

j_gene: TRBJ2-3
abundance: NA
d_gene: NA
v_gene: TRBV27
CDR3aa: CASSSPVQLAYTQYF

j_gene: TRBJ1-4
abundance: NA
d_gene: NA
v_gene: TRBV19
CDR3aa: CASSNPNDKGAREKLFF

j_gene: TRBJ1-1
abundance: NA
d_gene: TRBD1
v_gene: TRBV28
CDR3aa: CASILQGADEAFF

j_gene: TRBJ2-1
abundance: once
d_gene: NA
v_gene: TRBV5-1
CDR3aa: CASSLTGKDEQFF